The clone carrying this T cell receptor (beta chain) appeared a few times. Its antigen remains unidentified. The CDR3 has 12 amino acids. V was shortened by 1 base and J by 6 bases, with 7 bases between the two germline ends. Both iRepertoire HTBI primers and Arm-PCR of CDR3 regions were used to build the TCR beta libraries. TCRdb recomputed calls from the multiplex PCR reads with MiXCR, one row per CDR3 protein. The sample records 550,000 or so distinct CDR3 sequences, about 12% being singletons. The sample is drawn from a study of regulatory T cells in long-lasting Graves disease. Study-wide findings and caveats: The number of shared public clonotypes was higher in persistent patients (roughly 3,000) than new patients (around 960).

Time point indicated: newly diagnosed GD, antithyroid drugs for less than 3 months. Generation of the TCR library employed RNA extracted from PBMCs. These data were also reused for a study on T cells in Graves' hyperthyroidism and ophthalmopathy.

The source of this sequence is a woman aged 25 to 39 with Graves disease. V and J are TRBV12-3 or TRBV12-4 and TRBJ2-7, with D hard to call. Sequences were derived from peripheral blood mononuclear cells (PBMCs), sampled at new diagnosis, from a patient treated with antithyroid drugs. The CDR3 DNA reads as TGTGCCAGCAGTTTAGGTAGTGTCGAGCAGTACTTC. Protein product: CASSLGSVEQYF.